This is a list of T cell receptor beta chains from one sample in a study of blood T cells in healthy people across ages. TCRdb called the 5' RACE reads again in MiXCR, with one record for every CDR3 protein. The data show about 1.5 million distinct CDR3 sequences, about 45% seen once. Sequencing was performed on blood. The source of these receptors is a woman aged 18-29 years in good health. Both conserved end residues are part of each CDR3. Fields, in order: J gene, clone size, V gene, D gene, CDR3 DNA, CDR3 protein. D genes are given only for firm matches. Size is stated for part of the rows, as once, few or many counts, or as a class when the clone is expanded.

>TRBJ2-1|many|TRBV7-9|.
TGTGCCAGCAGCTTACGGGGACGGGATGAGCAGTTCTTC
CASSLRGRDEQFF
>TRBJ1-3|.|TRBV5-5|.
TGTGCCAGCAGTTCGGAGGGGGGCACCATATATTTT
CASSSEGGTIYF
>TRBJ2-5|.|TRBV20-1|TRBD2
TGCAGTGCCTATAAGACTAGCGGGAGGGCGTCGACCCAGTACTTC
CSAYKTSGRASTQYF
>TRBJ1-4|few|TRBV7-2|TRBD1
TGTGCCAGCAGCTTAGGGGGGACAGGGGTCGAAAAACTGTTTTTT
CASSLGGTGVEKLFF
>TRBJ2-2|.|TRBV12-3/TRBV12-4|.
TGTGCCAGCAGTTCCTTGGGGGCCTCGAACACCGGGGAGCTGTTTTTT
CASSSLGASNTGELFF
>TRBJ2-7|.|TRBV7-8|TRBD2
TGTGCCAGCAGCTTCCGACTAGCGGGTCTGTACAATGAGCAGTACTTC
CASSFRLAGLYNEQYF
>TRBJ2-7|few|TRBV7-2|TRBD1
TGTGCCAGCAGGCTTGCCGGGACAGGGGGCTACGAGCAGTACTTC
CASRLAGTGGYEQYF
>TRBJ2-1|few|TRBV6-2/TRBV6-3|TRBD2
TGTGCCAGCAGTTACCCCAGCGGGAGAACCAATGAGCAGTTCTTC
CASSYPSGRTNEQFF
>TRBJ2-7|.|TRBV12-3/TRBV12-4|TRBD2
TGTGCCAGCAGTTTGTCTAGCGGACTGCGCGAGCAGTACTTC
CASSLSSGLREQYF
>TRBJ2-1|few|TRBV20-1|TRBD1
TGCAGTGCCGCTGACAGGGCCCCTATCAATGAGCAGTTCTTC
CSAADRAPINEQFF
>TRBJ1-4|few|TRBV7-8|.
TGTGCCAGCAGCTCCCGGGACGGAATAAATGAAAAACTGTTTTTT
CASSSRDGINEKLFF
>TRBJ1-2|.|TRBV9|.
TGTGCCAGCAGCCTCGGTTATTTCGGAGCAGCTAACTATGGCTACACCTTC
CASSLGYFGAANYGYTF
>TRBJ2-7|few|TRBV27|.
TGTGCCAGCAGTCCCCGACCCGGGATCCCCTACGAGCAGTACTTC
CASSPRPGIPYEQYF
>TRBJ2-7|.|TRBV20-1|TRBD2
TGCAGTGCTAGAGTGAGCGGGGGGGCCTCCTACAATGAGCAGTACTTC
CSARVSGGASYNEQYF
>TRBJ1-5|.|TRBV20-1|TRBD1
TGCAGTGCTAGGCTAAAACAGGGGGCCAGAGGCGGCAATCAGCCCCAGCATTTT
CSARLKQGARGGNQPQHF
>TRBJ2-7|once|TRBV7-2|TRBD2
TGTGCCAGCAGCTTTAGCTATACTAGCGGGGTCCTGCACGAGCAGTACTTC
CASSFSYTSGVLHEQYF
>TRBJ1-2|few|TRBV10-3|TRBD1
TGTGCCATCAGTCTAACAGGGGGAAACTATGGCTACACCTTC
CAISLTGGNYGYTF
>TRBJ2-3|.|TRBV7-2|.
TGTGCCAGCAGCTTAGGACGCACAGGTACGCAGTATTTT
CASSLGRTGTQYF
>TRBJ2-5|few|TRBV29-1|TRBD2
TGCAGCGTCATCCGAGGACTAGCGGGAGGAGAGACCCAGTACTTC
CSVIRGLAGGETQYF
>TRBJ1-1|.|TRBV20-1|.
.
CSARDIPGYTFGSGPGGFNTEAFF
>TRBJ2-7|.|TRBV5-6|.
TGTGCCAGCAGCTTTCCCGGCCTCTCCTACGAGCAGTACTTC
CASSFPGLSYEQYF
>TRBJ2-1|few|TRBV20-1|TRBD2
TGCAGTGCTAGAGATCGCATAGCGGGAGTCAATGAGCAGTTCTTC
CSARDRIAGVNEQFF
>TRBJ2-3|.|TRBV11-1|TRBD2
TGTGCCAGCAGCCGACAACGACTAGCGGACACCTTAGATACGCAGTATTTT
CASSRQRLADTLDTQYF
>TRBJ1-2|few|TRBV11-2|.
TGTGCCAGCAGCCATCCGAGGGGCAGAGATAACTATGGCTACACCTTC
CASSHPRGRDNYGYTF
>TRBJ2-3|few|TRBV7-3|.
TGTGCCAGCAGCTCCCGTACCACAGATACGCAGTATTTT
CASSSRTTDTQYF
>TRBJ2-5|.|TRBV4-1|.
TGCGCCAGCAGCCCAGGAGGAGGCGGTTACCAAGAGACCCAGTACTTC
CASSPGGGGYQETQYF
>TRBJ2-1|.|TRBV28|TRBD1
TGTGCCACCCAGAGGTCAGGGGGCTCCTACAATGAGCAGTTCTTC
CATQRSGGSYNEQFF
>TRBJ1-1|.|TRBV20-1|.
TGCAGTGCCCCGTTGGGGACACTAGGGTATGAAGCTTTCTTT
CSAPLGTLGYEAFF
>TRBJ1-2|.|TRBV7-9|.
TGTGCCAGCAGCCCGTGGGACGGGGGGAATTATGGCTACACCTTC
CASSPWDGGNYGYTF
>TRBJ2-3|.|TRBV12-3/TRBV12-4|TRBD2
TGTGCCAGCAGTTCGGGGGGACTAGCGGACCTCACAGATGCGCAGTATTTT
CASSSGGLADLTDAQYF
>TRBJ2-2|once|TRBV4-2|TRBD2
TGTGCCAGCACCTCTGTCAGTAGCGGGAGGTTCACCGGGGAGCTGTTTTTT
CASTSVSSGRFTGELFF
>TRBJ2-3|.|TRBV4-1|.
TGCGCCAACAGCCAAGACAAGTCGGCAGATACGCAGTATTTT
CANSQDKSADTQYF
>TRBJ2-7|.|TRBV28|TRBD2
TGTGCCAGCAGACCTCAACTAGCGGGGCCGCGGTCCTACAATGAGCAGTACTTC
CASRPQLAGPRSYNEQYF